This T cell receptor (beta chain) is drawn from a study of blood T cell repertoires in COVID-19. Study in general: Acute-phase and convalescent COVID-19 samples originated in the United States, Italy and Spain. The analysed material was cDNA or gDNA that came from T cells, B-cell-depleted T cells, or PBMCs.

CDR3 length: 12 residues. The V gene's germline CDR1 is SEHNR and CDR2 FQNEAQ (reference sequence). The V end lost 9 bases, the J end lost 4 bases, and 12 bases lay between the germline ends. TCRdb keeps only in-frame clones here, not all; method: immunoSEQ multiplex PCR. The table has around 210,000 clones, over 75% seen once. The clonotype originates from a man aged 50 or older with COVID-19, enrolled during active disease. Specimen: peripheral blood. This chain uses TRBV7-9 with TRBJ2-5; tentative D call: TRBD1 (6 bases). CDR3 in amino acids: CASSQGVETQYF. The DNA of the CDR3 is TGTGCCAGTTCACAGGGAGTAGAGACCCAGTACTTC.